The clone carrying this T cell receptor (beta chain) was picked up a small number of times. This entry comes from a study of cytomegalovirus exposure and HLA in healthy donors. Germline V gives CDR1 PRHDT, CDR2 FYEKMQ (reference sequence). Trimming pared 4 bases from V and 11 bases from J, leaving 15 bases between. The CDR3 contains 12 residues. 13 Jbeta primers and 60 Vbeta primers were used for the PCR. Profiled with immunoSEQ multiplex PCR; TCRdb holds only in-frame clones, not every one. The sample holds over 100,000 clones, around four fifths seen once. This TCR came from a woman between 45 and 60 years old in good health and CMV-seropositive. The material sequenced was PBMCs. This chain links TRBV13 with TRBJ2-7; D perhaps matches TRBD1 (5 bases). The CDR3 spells CASSYSGYSEYF. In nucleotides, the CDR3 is TGTGCCAGCAGCTATTCAGGGTACAGCGAGTACTTC.